This record looks at one T cell receptor beta chain sequence and its context. Antigen unknown. The record originates from a study of T cell responses to AZD1222 COVID-19 vaccine. The CDR3 has 15 residues. V lost 0 bases and J 4 bases, leaving 9 bases between the germline ends. Per germline, CDR1 SGHVS and CDR2 FNYEAQ. Study-level points and caveats: Targeting of unmutated variant regions was reportedly seen in nearly half of spike-specific TCRs. Spike-specific TCR breadth and depth both grew after two AZD1222 doses.

Clones were read by immunoSEQ multiplex PCR, and TCRdb kept only the in-frame ones, dropping some. This table has 75,000 to 80,000 clones, about nine tenths appearing once. The source material was peripheral blood, sampled 28 days after the second AZD1222 dose. The J gene is TRBJ2-2, the V gene TRBV7-6; maybe TRBD1 (6 bases). The source of this sequence is an adult who received the AZD1222 COVID-19 vaccine. The CDR3 nucleotides read TGTGCCAGCAGCTTAGCCCCGGACAGCACCGGGGAGCTGTTTTTT. Translation: CASSLAPDSTGELFF.